The sequence of this T cell receptor beta chain was determined in a study of response to subunit inactivated influenza vaccine (dated by TCRdb to the late 2010s). For context, the study as a whole: The study used deep quantitative T cell receptor repertoire profiling to track responses to a trivalent subunit inactivated influenza vaccine.

The receptor library was made with RT-PCR. The listed sequencing device is Illumina HiSeq 2500. Using fastp at Q25 and MiXCR, TCRdb reprocessed the public reads and kept productive beta chains. Each entry is one CDR3 protein sequence, shown with its most common DNA and genes. Across this sample there are hundreds of thousands of distinct CDR3 sequences, with 6% to 9% seen only once. The ten most abundant clones make up approximately 12% of the sample. This clonotype was seen a handful of times. There is no known antigen for this receptor. It has no much larger one-base neighbor in the sample; base qualities were not kept. Per the germline V gene, MNHNS is the CDR1 and SASEGT is the CDR2. V has 2 bases trimmed and J has 4 bases trimmed; junction bases matching no gene number 1. Inclusive of the bounding cysteine and phenylalanine, the CDR3 is 13 residues long. CDR3 DNA is the only sequence kept; it has 39 bases, read in frame from the first base.

Study-level results and caveats: According to the authors, only a limited number of new T cells may be recruited by each seasonal influenza vaccination.

This clonotype originated in a man aged 45-69 years who received an inactivated influenza vaccine. Donor details come from another sample of the same person, matched by shared clones. The sequence joins TRBV6-1 to TRBJ1-2; a stretch of 7 junction bases matches TRBD1. The starting material was PBMCs from blood, obtained around 25 months after vaccination. In nucleotide form, the sequence is TGTGCCAGCAGTGAACACAGGGGCTATGGCTACACCTTC. Its protein reads: CASSEHRGYGYTF.